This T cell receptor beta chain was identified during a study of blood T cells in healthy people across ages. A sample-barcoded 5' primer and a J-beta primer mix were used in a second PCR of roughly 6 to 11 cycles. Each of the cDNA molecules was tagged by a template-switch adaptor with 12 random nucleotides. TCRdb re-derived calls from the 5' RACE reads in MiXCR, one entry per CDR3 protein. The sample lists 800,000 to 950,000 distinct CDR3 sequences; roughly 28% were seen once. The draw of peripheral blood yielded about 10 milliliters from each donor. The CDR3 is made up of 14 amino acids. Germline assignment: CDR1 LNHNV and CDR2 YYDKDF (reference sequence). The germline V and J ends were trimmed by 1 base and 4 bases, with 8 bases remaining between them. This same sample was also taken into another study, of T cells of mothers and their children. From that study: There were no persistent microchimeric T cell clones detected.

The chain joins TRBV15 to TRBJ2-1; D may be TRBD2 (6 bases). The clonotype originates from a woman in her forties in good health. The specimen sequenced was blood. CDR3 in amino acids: CATSRGDSYNEQFF. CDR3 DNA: TGTGCCACCAGCAGAGGGGACTCATACAATGAGCAGTTCTTC.